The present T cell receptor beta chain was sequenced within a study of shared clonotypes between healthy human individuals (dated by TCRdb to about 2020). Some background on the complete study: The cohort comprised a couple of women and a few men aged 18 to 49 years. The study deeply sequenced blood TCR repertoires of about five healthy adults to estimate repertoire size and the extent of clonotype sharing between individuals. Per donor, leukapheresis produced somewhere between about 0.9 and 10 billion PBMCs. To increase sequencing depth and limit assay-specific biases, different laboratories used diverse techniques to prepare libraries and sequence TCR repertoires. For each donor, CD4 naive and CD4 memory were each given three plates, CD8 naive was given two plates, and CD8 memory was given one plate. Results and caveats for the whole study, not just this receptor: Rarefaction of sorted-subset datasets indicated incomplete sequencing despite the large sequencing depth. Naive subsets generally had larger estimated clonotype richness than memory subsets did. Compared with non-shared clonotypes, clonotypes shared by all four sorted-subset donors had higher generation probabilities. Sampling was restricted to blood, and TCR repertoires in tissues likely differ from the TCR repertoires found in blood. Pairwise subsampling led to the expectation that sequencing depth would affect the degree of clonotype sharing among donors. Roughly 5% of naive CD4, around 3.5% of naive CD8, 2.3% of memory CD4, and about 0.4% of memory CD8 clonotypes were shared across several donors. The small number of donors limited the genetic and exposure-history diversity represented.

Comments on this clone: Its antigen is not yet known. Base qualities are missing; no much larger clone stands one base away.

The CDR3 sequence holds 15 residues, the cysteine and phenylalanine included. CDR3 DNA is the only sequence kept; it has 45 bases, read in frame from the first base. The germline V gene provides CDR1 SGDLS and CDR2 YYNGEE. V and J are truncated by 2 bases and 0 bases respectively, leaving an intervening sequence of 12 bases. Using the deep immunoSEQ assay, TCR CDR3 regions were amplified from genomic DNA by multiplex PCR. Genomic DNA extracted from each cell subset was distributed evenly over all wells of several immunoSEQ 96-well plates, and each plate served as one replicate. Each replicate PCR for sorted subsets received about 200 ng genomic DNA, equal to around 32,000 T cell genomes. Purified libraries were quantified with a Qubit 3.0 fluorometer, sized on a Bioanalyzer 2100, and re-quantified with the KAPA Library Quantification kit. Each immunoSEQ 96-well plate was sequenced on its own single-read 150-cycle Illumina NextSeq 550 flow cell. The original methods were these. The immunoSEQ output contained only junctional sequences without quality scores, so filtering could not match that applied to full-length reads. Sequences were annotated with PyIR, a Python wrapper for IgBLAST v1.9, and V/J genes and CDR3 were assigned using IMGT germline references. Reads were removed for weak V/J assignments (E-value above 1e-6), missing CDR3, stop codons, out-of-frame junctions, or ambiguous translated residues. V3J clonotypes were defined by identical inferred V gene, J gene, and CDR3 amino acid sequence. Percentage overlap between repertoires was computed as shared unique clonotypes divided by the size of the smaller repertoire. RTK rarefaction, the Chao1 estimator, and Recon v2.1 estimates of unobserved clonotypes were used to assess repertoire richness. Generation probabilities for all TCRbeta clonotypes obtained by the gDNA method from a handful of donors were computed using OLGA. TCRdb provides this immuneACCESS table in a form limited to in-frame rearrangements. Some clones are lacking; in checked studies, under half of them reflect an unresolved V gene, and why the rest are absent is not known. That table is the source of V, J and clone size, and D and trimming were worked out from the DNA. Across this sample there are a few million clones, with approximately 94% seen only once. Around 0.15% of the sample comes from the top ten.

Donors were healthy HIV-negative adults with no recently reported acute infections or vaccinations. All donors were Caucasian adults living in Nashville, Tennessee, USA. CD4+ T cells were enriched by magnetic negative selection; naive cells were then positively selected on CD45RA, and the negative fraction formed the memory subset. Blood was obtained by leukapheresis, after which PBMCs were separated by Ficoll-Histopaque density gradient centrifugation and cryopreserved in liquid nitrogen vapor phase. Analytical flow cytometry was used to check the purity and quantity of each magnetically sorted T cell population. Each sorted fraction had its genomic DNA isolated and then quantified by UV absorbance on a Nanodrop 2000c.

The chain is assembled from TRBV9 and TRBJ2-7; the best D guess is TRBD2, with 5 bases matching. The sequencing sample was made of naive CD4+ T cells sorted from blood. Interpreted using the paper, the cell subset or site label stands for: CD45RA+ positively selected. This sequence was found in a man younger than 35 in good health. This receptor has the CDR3 CASSVEGSSSYEQYF. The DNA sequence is TGTGCCAGCAGCGTTGAGGGAAGTTCCTCCTACGAGCAGTACTTC.